The TCR beta chain described here comes from a study of spatial heterogeneity in lung cancer. Study in general: More beta-chain than alpha-chain sequences were consistently detected. Averaged across combinations, each unique TCR and UMI pairing appeared more than ten times in raw reads, which were uncorrected.

The CDR3 runs to 13 residues. CDR1 MDHEN and CDR2 SYDVKM come from the germline V gene. Trimming left V 6 bases short and J 8 bases short, with 13 bases between. TCR cDNA molecules were tagged individually, and each one carried a unique molecular identifier. A single record per CDR3 protein comes from TCRdb applying MiXCR to the 5' RACE reads. The repertoire has 65,000 to 85,000 distinct CDR3 sequences, more than 15% of them found once; the top ten carry roughly 5.6%. Time point: sample taken at primary tumor resection. Frozen PBMC, nontumor lung or tumor provided whole RNA, which was sequenced unsorted. This clonotype was detected a few times. Its target is not known. General observations from the study: Blood carried ubiquitous expanded tumor TCRs more at resection than follow-up.

This specimen consisted of PBMCs, obtained at surgery. This sequence originates from a male donor with early-stage non-small cell lung cancer. This rearrangement joins TRBV28 to TRBJ1-4; D is unresolved. As DNA, the CDR3 is TGTGCCAGCAGCCAACCTCCGGGAGAAAAACTGTTTTTT. Its protein product is CASSQPPGEKLFF. Using reference TRBV28 and TRBJ1-4 for the parts outside the CDR3, the full variable domain is DVKVTQSSRYLVKRTGEKVFLECVQDMDHENMFWYRQDPGLGLRLIYFSYDVKMKEKGDIPEGYSVSREKKERFSLILESASTNQTSMYLCASSQPPGEKLFFGSGTQLSVL.